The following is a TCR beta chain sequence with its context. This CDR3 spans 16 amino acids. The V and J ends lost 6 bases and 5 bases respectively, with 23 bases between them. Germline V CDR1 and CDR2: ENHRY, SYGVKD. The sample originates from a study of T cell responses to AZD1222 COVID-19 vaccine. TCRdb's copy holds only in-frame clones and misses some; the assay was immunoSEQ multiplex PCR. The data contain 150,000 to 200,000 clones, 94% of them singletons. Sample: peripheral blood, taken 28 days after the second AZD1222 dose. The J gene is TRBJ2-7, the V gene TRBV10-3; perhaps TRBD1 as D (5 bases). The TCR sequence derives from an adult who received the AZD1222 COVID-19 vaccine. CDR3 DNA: TGTGCCATCAGCGAATTAAGACAAGGGGCGGTGGACGAGCAGTACTTC. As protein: CAISELRQGAVDEQYF.